The rows below give T cell receptor beta chains drawn from one sample of a study of somatic mutations in cytotoxic T cells in rheumatoid arthritis. Generated by immunoSEQ multiplex PCR, the TCRdb table keeps only in-frame clones and is missing some. The sample records tens of thousands of clones, about 86% being singletons. Input material: CD8+ T cells sorted from blood. These receptors all stem from a woman in her forties or fifties in good health. Each CDR3 is given with its conserved first and last residue. The D gene is left open where the match is weak. Clone sizes are given selectively: once, few, many, or a class where the clone is expanded.

TRBJ1-1	TRBD1	TRBV15	.	TGTGCCACCAATCGACAGGGCTCGAACACTGAAGCTTTCTTT	CATNRQGSNTEAFF
TRBJ2-5	.	TRBV4-3	.	TGCGCCAGCAGCCAAGATACGGGACCCAGAGAGACCCAGTACTTC	CASSQDTGPRETQYF
TRBJ1-1	.	TRBV5-1	.	TGCGCCAGCAGCTTCGGACGGTCGAACACTGAAGCTTTCTTT	CASSFGRSNTEAFF
TRBJ2-5	TRBD2	TRBV9	.	TGTGCCAGCAGTTCTCCGGGGGGACTAGCGGGAATCCAAGAGACCCAGTACTTC	CASSSPGGLAGIQETQYF
TRBJ1-5	TRBD1	TRBV30	.	TGTGCCTGGAGTAGGTACCGACAGGGGGATCAGCCCCAGCATTTT	CAWSRYRQGDQPQHF
TRBJ2-7	.	TRBV5-1	once	TGCGCCAGCAGCTTGGGTCCCAGGTCCCCGACTTACGAGCAGTACTTC	CASSLGPRSPTYEQYF
TRBJ2-3	TRBD2	TRBV11-2	.	TGTGCCAGCAGCCCCGGGACTAGCGGGGTAACAGATACGCAGTATTTT	CASSPGTSGVTDTQYF
TRBJ1-5	TRBD1	TRBV4-3	.	TGCGCCAGCAGCCAAGAGCGGACAGGTTTACAGCCCCAGCATTTT	CASSQERTGLQPQHF
TRBJ2-2	.	TRBV10-1	.	TGCGCCAGCAGTGCAACAGGGAACACCGGGGAGCTGTTTTTT	CASSATGNTGELFF
TRBJ2-2	.	TRBV7-2	once	TGTGCCAGCAGCCCCTGGCGGGGAAGCGGTTTTTTT	CASSPWRGSGFF
TRBJ1-4	.	TRBV6-5	.	TGTGCCAGCAGTTACTCGGCTTTCGCAACTAATGAAAAACTGTTTTTT	CASSYSAFATNEKLFF
TRBJ1-4	TRBD1	TRBV7-9	.	TGTGCCAGCAGCTTAGGGTGGGGACAGGATGAAAAACTGTTTTTT	CASSLGWGQDEKLFF
TRBJ2-6	.	TRBV28	.	TGTGCCAGCAGACGGCGAGGGGAGTCCTCTGGGGCCAACGTCCTGACTTTC	CASRRRGESSGANVLTF
TRBJ2-7	TRBD2	TRBV13	.	TGTGCCAGCAGCAGCCCTGGGACTAATGAGCAGTACTTC	CASSSPGTNEQYF
TRBJ2-2	TRBD2	TRBV7-2	.	TGTGCCAGCAGCTCGGGACTAGCGGGTTACACCGGGGAGCTGTTTTTT	CASSSGLAGYTGELFF
TRBJ2-1	.	TRBV2	.	TGTGCCAGCACCGAGCAGTTCTTC	CASTEQFF